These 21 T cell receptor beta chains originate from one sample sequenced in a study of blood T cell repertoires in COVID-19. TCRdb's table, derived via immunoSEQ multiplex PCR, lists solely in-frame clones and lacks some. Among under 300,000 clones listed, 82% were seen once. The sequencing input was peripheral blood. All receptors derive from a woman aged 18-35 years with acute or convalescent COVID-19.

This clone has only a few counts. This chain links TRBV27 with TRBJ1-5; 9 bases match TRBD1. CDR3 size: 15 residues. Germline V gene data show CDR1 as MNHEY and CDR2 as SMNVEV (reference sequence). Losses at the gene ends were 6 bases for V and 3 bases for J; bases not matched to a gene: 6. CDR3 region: CASRPGQGFNQPQHF. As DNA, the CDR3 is TGTGCCAGCAGACCGGGACAGGGATTCAATCAGCCCCAGCATTTT.

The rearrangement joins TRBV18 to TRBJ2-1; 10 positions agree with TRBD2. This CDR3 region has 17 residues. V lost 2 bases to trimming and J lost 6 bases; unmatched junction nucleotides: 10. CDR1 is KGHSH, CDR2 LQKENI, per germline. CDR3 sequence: CASSPMASGGIGNEQFF. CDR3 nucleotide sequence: TGTGCCAGCTCACCAATGGCTAGCGGGGGTATTGGCAATGAGCAGTTCTTC.

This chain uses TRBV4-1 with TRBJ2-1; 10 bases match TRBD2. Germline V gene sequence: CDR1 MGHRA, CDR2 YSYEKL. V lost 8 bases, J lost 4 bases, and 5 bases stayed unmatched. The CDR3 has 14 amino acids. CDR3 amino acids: CASALAGEYNEQFF. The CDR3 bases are TGCGCCAGCGCCCTAGCGGGGGAATACAATGAGCAGTTCTTC.

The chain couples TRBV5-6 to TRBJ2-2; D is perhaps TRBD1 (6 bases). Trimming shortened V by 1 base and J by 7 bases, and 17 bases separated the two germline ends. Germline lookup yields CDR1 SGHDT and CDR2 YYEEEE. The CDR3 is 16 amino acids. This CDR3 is CASSLWSGGAVGELFF. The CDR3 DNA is TGTGCCAGCAGCTTGTGGAGTGGGGGCGCCGTCGGGGAGCTGTTTTTT.

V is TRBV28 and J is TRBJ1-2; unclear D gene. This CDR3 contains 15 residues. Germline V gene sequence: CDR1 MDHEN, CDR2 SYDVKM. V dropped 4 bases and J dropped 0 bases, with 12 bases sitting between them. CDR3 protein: CASSSFQEPNYGYTF. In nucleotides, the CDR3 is TGTGCCAGCAGTTCCTTCCAGGAACCTAACTATGGCTACACCTTC.

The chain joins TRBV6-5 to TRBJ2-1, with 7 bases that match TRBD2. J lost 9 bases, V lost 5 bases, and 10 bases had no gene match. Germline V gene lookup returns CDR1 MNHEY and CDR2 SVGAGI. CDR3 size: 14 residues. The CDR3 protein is CASSPGLGVVEQFF. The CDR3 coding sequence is TGTGCCAGCAGTCCCGGACTAGGGGTTGTTGAGCAGTTCTTC.

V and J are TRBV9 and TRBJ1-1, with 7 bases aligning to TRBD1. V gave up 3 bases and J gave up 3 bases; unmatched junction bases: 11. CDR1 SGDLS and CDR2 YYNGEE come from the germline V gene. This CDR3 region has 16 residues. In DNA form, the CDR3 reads TGTGCCAGCAGCGAAACGGACAGGCGGGGAGACACTGAAGCTTTCTTT. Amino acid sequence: CASSETDRRGDTEAFF.

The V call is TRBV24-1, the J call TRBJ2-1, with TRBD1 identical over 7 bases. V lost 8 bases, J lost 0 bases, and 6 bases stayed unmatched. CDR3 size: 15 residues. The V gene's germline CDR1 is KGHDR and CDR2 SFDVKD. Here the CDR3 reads CATNAGGSSYNEQFF. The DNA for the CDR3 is TGTGCCACCAACGCAGGGGGTAGCTCCTACAATGAGCAGTTCTTC.

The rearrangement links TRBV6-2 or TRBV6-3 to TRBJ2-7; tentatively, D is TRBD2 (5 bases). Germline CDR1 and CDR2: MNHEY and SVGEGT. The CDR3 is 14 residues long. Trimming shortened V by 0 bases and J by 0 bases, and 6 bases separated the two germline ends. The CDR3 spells CASSYSRVSYEQYF. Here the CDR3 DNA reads TGTGCCAGCAGTTACTCGCGGGTCTCCTACGAGCAGTACTTC.

CDR3 nucleotide sequence: TGTGCCAGCAGCGTACGACAGGGGGCCAATGAGCAGTTCTTC. Its translation: CASSVRQGANEQFF. The gene calls are TRBV7-2 and TRBJ2-1; 10 bases line up with TRBD1. V lost 5 bases, J lost 6 bases, and 4 bases stayed unmatched. Germline CDR1 is SGHTA and CDR2 is FQGNSA. This CDR3 comprises 14 residues.

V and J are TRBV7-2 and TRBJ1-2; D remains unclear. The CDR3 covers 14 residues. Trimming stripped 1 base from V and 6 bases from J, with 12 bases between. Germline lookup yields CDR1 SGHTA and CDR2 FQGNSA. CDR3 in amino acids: CASSLGGSAHGYTF. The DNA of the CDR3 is TGTGCCAGCAGCTTAGGAGGGAGTGCGCATGGCTACACCTTC. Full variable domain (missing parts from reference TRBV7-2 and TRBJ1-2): GAGVSQSPSNKVTEKGKDVELRCDPISGHTALYWYRQSLGQGLEFLIYFQGNSAPDKSGLPSDRFSAERTGGSVSTLTIQRTQQEDSAVYLCASSLGGSAHGYTFGSGTRLTVV.

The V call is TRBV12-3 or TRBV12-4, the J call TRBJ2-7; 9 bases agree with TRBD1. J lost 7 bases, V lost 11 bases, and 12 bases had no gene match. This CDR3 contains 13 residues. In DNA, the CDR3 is TGTGCCTCGTGGGACAGGGTATTGAGGGAGCAGTACTTC. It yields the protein CASWDRVLREQYF.

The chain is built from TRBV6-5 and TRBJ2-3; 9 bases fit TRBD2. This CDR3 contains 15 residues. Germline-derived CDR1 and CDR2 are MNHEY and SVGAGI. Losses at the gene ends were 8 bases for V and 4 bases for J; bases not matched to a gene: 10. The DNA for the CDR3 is TGTGCCAGCCGGGGGACTAGCCTGACGGCAGATACGCAGTATTTT. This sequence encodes CASRGTSLTADTQYF.

The CDR3 DNA sequence: TGTGCCAGCAGTTACAGGGGGCGATCCGAGCAGTACTTC. Its protein product is CASSYRGRSEQYF. This chain connects TRBV6-2 or TRBV6-3 to TRBJ2-7; TRBD1 matches at 7 bases. The V gene end was trimmed by 2 bases and the J gene end by 6 bases; junction bases not matched to a gene: 4. The CDR3 length is 13 residues. Per the germline V gene, CDR1 is MNHEY and CDR2 is SVGEGT.

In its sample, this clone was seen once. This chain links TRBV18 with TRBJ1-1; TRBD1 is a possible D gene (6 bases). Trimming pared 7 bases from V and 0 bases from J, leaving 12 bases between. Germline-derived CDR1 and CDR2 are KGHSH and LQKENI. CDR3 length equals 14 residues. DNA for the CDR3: TGTGCCAGCTACCGGGACACCCTGAACACTGAAGCTTTCTTT. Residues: CASYRDTLNTEAFF.

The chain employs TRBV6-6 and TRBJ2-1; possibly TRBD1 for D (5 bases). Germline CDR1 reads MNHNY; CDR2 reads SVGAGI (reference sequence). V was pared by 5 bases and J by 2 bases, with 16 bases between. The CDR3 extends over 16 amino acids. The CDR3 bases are TGTGCCAGCAGTCCGCGCCAGACAGTTACCTACAATGAGCAGTTCTTC. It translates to CASSPRQTVTYNEQFF.

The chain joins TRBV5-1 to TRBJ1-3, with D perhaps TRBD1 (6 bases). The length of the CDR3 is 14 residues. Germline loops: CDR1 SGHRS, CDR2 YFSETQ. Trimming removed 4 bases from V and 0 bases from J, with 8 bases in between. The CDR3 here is CASSQDSSGNTIYF. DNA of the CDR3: TGCGCCAGCAGCCAGGACAGCTCTGGAAACACCATATATTTT. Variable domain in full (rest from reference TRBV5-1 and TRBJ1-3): KAGVTQTPRYLIKTRGQQVTLSCSPISGHRSVSWYQQTPGQGLQFLFEYFSETQRNKGNFPGRFSGRQFSNSRSEMNVSTLELGDSALYLCASSQDSSGNTIYFGEGSWLTVV.

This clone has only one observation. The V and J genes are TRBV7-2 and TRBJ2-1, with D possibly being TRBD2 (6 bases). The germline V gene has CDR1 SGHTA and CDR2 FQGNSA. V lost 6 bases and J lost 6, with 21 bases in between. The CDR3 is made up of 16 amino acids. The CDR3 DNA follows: TGTGCCAGCAGAAATCCCCCCCTCCAGGGAGGCAATGAGCAGTTCTTC. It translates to CASRNPPLQGGNEQFF.

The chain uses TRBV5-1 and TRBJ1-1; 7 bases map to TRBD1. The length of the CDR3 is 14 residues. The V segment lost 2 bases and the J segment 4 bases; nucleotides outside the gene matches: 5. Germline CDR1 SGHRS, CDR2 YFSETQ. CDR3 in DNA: TGCGCCAGCAGCTTCGGCCGGGACAGCACTGAAGCTTTCTTT. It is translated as CASSFGRDSTEAFF.

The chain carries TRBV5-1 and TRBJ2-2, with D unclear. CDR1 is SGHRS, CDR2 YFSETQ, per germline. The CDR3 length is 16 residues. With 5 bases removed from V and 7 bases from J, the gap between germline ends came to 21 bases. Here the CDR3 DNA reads TGCGCCAGCAGACCCCTCCCGACTGTGGTCGGCGGGGAGCTGTTTTTT. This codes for CASRPLPTVVGGELFF.

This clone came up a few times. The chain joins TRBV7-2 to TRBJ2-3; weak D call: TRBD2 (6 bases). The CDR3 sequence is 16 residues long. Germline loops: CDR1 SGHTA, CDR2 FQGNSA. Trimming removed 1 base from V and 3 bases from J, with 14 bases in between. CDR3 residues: CASSLGVAGWTDTQYF. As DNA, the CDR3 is TGTGCCAGCAGCTTAGGTGTGGCGGGATGGACAGATACGCAGTATTTT.